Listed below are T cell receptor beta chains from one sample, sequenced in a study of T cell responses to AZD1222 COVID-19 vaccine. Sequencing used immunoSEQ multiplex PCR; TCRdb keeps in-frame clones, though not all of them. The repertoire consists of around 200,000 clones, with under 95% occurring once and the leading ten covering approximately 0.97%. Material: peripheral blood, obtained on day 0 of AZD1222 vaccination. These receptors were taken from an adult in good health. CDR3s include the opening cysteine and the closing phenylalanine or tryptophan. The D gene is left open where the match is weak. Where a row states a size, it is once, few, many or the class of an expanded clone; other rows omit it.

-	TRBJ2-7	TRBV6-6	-	TGTGCCAGCAGTTACTCGCAGGGGCGAAGGTACGAGCAGTACTTC	CASSYSQGRRYEQYF
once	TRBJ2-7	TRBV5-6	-	TGTGCCAGCAGCCTCGCGGGGCAGGGAAGTGACGAGCAGTACTTC	CASSLAGQGSDEQYF
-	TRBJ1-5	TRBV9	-	TGTGCCAGCAGCGCCATGGGAGGATCGAATCAGCCCCAGCATTTT	CASSAMGGSNQPQHF
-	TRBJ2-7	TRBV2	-	TGTGCCAGCAGTGAACGGTCGGGTTCTTCCTACGAGCAGTACTTC	CASSERSGSSYEQYF
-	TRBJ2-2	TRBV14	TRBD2	TGTGCCAGCAGCCATAGGACTAGCGGGAGGATTTCGGACGGGGAGCTGTTTTTT	CASSHRTSGRISDGELFF
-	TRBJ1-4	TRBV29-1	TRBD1	TGCAGCGCAACAGGGGGCTTTGAAAAACTGTTTTTT	CSATGGFEKLFF
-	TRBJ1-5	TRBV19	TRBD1	TGTGCCAGTAAAAGATCGGGACAGGGCAATCAGCCCCAGCATTTT	CASKRSGQGNQPQHF
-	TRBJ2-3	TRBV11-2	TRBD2	TGTGCCAGCAGCTTAGGTCTAGCGGGGGGTTTGGATACGCAGTATTTT	CASSLGLAGGLDTQYF
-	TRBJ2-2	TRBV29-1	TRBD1	TGCAGCGCCACCGGGACAGGGGGCGGGACCGGGGAGCTGTTTTTT	CSATGTGGGTGELFF
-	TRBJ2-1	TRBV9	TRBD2	TGTGCCAGCAGCATGGGGACTAGCGGGGGATCGACCTACAATGAGCAGTTCTTC	CASSMGTSGGSTYNEQFF
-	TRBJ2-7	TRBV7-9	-	TGTGCCAGCAGCTTAGGGGGCTGGGTCGAGCAGTACTTC	CASSLGGWVEQYF
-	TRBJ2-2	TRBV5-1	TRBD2	TGCGCCAGCAGCTTGGGCCTAGCGGGGTACACCGGGGAGCTGTTTTTT	CASSLGLAGYTGELFF
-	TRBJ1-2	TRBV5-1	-	TGCGCCAGCAGCTTGGTAAGCGCCCGCTATGGCTACACCTTC	CASSLVSARYGYTF
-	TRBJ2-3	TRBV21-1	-	TGTGCCCTAAGGGGGTGTCTTAGCACAGATACGCAGTATTTT	CALRGCLSTDTQYF
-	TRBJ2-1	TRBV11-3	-	TGTGCCAGCAGCAGGGGGGGGAGCTCCTACAATGAGCAGTTCTTC	CASSRGGSSYNEQFF
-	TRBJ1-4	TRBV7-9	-	TGTGCCAACGATGTGGGGTCAACTAATGAAAAACTGTTTTTT	CANDVGSTNEKLFF
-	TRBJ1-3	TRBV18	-	TGTGCCAGCTCACCGATGTCGCAAGGTGGAGGAAACACCATATATTTT	CASSPMSQGGGNTIYF
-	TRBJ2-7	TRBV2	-	TGTGCCAGCAGTCCTCACCTAACCTACGAGCAGTACTTC	CASSPHLTYEQYF
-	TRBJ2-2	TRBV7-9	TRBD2	TGTGCCAGCCTACCGGCCAGCGGGGGGGGCATCGGGGAGCTGTTTTTT	CASLPASGGGIGELFF
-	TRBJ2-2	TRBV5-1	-	TGCGCCAGCAGCTTGCAGACGAACACCGGGGAGCTGTTTTTT	CASSLQTNTGELFF
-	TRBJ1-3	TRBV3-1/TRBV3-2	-	TGTGCCAGCAGCCAAGGATTGCAGTTCCTCTCTGGAAACACCATATATTTT	CASSQGLQFLSGNTIYF
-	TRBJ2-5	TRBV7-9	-	TGTGCCAGCAGCCCAGAGGGGCAGCCCCAGCGGGAGACCCAGTACTTC	CASSPEGQPQRETQYF
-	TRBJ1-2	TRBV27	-	TGTGCCAGCAGTTTAGTGGGGGTGGACTATGGCTACACCTTC	CASSLVGVDYGYTF
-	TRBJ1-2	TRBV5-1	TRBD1	TGCGCCAGCAGCTTGGGGACAAACCCGACAGGGGGTTACGGCTACACCTTC	CASSLGTNPTGGYGYTF
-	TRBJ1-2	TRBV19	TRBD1	TGTGCCAGTGAGGGGACAGGAGGTGTCGGCTATGGCTACACCTTC	CASEGTGGVGYGYTF
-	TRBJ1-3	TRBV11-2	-	TGTGCCAGCAGCTTAGATCTTGGTCAGTCGGCCAACTCTGGAAACACCATATATTTT	CASSLDLGQSANSGNTIYF
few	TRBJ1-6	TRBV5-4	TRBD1	TGTGCCAGCAGCTTCGGACAGGATAATTCACCCCTCCACTTT	CASSFGQDNSPLHF
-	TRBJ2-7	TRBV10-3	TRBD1	TGTGCCATCAGTGTCATACAGGGGTCAATCTACGAGCAGTACTTC	CAISVIQGSIYEQYF
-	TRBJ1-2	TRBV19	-	TGTGCCAGTAGTATTAGAGGGGACTATGGCTACACCTTC	CASSIRGDYGYTF
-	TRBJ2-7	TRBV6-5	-	TGTGCCAGCAGTTCGGGGAACCTCTACGAGCAGTACTTC	CASSSGNLYEQYF
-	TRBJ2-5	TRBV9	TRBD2	TGTGCCAGCAGCATCGGGGAGGGAAAAGGATCAGAGACCCAGTACTTC	CASSIGEGKGSETQYF
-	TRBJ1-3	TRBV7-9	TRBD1	TGTGCCAGCAGCCATACTCCGGGACAGGGGGCCGGAAACACCATATATTTT	CASSHTPGQGAGNTIYF
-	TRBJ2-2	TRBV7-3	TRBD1	TGTGCCAGCAGCCGCCCCACTACAGGGGTCACCGGGGAGCTGTTTTTT	CASSRPTTGVTGELFF
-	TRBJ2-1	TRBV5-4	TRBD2	TGTGCCAGCAGTCAATATCTATGGACTAGCGAAAACAATGAGCAGTTCTTC	CASSQYLWTSENNEQFF
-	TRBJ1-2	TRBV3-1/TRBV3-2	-	TGTGCCAGCAGCCAAGAGGGGGAGGGGATTAACTATGGCTACACCTTC	CASSQEGEGINYGYTF
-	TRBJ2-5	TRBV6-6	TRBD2	TGTGCCAGCAGTTGGCGGGGGGCCACTCAAGAGACCCAGTACTTC	CASSWRGATQETQYF
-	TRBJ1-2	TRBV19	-	TGTGCCAGTAGCCGGGACACGCTGTTTCCCTCCTTC	CASSRDTLFPSF
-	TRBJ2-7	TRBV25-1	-	TGTGCCAGCAGTTTGGGAGGTCCCTACGAGCAGTACTTC	CASSLGGPYEQYF
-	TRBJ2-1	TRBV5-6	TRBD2	TGTGCCAGCAGCTTCGGGACTAGCCCTCATGAGCAGTTCTTC	CASSFGTSPHEQFF
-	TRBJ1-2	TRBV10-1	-	TGCGCCAGCAGTGCTGGGGACCTCTATGGCTACACCTTC	CASSAGDLYGYTF
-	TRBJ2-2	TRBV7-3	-	TGTGCCAGCAGCTTATCAGGGAACACCGGGGAGCTGTTTTTT	CASSLSGNTGELFF
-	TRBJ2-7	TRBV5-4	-	TGTGCCAGCAGCTCAGTACATGCCGAGCAGTACTTC	CASSSVHAEQYF
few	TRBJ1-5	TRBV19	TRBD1	TGTGCCAGTACCGACAGGGAAAGATATAGCAATCAGCCCCAGCATTTT	CASTDRERYSNQPQHF
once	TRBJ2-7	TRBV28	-	TGTGCCAGCGCTTTTGCCTCCTACGAGCAGTACTTC	CASAFASYEQYF
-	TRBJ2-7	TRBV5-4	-	TGTGCCAGCAGCACTGAGACAGCCGGTGGGGAGCAGTACTTC	CASSTETAGGEQYF
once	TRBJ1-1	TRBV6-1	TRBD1	TGTGCCAGCAGTGAAGGCCCGGGATGGACAGGCGACACTGAAGCTTTCTTT	CASSEGPGWTGDTEAFF
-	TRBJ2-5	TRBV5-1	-	TGCGCCAGCAGCTTCGGATCAGGGGACGGGGGGGAGACCCAGTACTTC	CASSFGSGDGGETQYF
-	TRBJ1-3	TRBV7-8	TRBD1	TGTGCCAGCAGCGCTACAGGGGATCGAAACACCATATATTTT	CASSATGDRNTIYF
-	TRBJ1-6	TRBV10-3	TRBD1	TGTGCCATCAGTGAAACACAGGGGGTTCCAAATTCACCCCTCCACTTT	CAISETQGVPNSPLHF
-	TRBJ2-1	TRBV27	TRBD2	TGTGCCAGCAGTTTAATCCTCGCTAGCGGGAGCAATGAGCAGTTCTTC	CASSLILASGSNEQFF
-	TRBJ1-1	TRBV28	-	TGTGCCAGCAGTTTAGTGGGGGAGATGAACACTGAAGCTTTCTTT	CASSLVGEMNTEAFF
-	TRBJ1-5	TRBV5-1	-	TGCGCCAGCAGCTTGAGGGGGGATCAGCCCCAGCATTTT	CASSLRGDQPQHF
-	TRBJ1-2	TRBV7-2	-	TGTGCCAGCGTGGGGGGGTCTTACTATGGCTACACCTTC	CASVGGSYYGYTF
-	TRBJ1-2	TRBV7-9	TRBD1	TGTGCCAGCAGCTTAGCGGCAGGACAGGGAGGAGAAGGCTACACCTTC	CASSLAAGQGGEGYTF